This is a list of T cell receptor beta chains from one sample in a study of T cell repertoires in aging, cancer and after chemotherapy. TCRdb re-called the multiplex PCR reads with MiXCR, one entry per CDR3 protein. The sample carries 2,500 to 3,000 distinct CDR3 sequences, approximately 23% recorded once. The sequenced sample was blood. These receptors were collected from a human donor with a solid tumor. The CDR3 runs from the conserved cysteine through the conserved F or W. A D gene is named only where the DNA matches it firmly. Only some rows state a clone size, as once, few, many or a class for expanded clones.

v_call: TRBV25-1; d_call: TRBD2; j_call: TRBJ2-1; clone_size: few; cdr3_nt: TGTGCCAGCAGTGAACCTAGCGGGAGGGGCAATGAGCAGTTCTTC; cdr3_aa: CASSEPSGRGNEQFF
v_call: TRBV7-2; d_call: NA; j_call: TRBJ2-2; clone_size: medium-sized; cdr3_nt: TGTGCCAGCAGCTTCAAGGGGAGAGACACCGGGGAGCTGTTTTTT; cdr3_aa: CASSFKGRDTGELFF
v_call: TRBV27; d_call: TRBD2; j_call: TRBJ2-7; clone_size: large; cdr3_nt: TGTGCCAGCAGTACATGGACTAGCGGGAGATACGAGCAGTACTTC; cdr3_aa: CASSTWTSGRYEQYF
v_call: TRBV24-1; d_call: NA; j_call: TRBJ2-3; clone_size: NA; cdr3_nt: TGTGCCACCCAGCGTCGTATCACAGATACGCAGTATTTT; cdr3_aa: CATQRRITDTQYF
v_call: TRBV29-1; d_call: NA; j_call: TRBJ2-5; clone_size: large; cdr3_nt: TGCAGCGTAGTAGGGGACGGGCGGTCAGAGACCCAGTACTTC; cdr3_aa: CSVVGDGRSETQYF
v_call: TRBV6-4; d_call: TRBD1; j_call: TRBJ2-3; clone_size: medium-sized; cdr3_nt: TGTGCCAGCAGTCGGACAGGGGATGATACGCAGTATTTT; cdr3_aa: CASSRTGDDTQYF
v_call: TRBV21-1; d_call: NA; j_call: TRBJ2-1; clone_size: few; cdr3_nt: TGTGCCAGCAGCAAAGGTCCAGGGGGGAGGTACAATGAGCAGTTCTTC; cdr3_aa: CASSKGPGGRYNEQFF
v_call: TRBV5-1; d_call: NA; j_call: TRBJ2-2; clone_size: NA; cdr3_nt: TGCGCCAGCAGCCACGGCGGGTCCGGGGAGCTGTTTTTT; cdr3_aa: CASSHGGSGELFF
v_call: TRBV7-2; d_call: TRBD2; j_call: TRBJ2-3; clone_size: medium-sized; cdr3_nt: TGTGCCAGCAGCTGGGGGGGTAGCACAGATACGCAGTATTTT; cdr3_aa: CASSWGGSTDTQYF
v_call: TRBV7-2; d_call: TRBD2; j_call: TRBJ2-1; clone_size: few; cdr3_nt: TGTGCCAGCAGCTTAACGGGAGGGGTATACAATAGCGATGAGCAGTTCTTC; cdr3_aa: CASSLTGGVYNSDEQFF
v_call: TRBV19; d_call: NA; j_call: TRBJ1-3; clone_size: medium-sized; cdr3_nt: TGTGCCAGTGGAGTGACAAGCAACTCTGGAAACACCATATATTTT; cdr3_aa: CASGVTSNSGNTIYF
v_call: TRBV6-1; d_call: NA; j_call: TRBJ2-4; clone_size: medium-sized; cdr3_nt: TGTGCCAGCAGTGTGGTAGGGTACGAAAACATTCAGTACTTC; cdr3_aa: CASSVVGYENIQYF
v_call: TRBV27; d_call: NA; j_call: TRBJ2-1; clone_size: few; cdr3_nt: TGTGCCAGCAGTCTCGGGAACAATGAGCAGTTCTTC; cdr3_aa: CASSLGNNEQFF
v_call: TRBV28; d_call: TRBD1; j_call: TRBJ2-3; clone_size: few; cdr3_nt: TGTGCCAGCAGCTTAACCGGGACAGCACTCTCAGATACGCAGTATTTT; cdr3_aa: CASSLTGTALSDTQYF
v_call: TRBV7-2; d_call: NA; j_call: TRBJ1-1; clone_size: medium-sized; cdr3_nt: TGTGCCAGCAGCCGCGGGGTGACGAACACTGAAGCTTTCTTT; cdr3_aa: CASSRGVTNTEAFF
v_call: TRBV2; d_call: NA; j_call: TRBJ2-7; clone_size: NA; cdr3_nt: TGTGCCAGCAGTGTCATGGGGGCTGGGGACGAGCAGTACTTC; cdr3_aa: CASSVMGAGDEQYF
v_call: TRBV20-1; d_call: TRBD1; j_call: TRBJ2-7; clone_size: NA; cdr3_nt: TGCAGTGCTCCGGACAGGTACTACGAGCAGTACTTC; cdr3_aa: CSAPDRYYEQYF
v_call: TRBV20-1; d_call: NA; j_call: TRBJ2-2; clone_size: NA; cdr3_nt: TGCAGTGCCGCGGGTGCAAGGTCGGGGGAGCTGTTTTTT; cdr3_aa: CSAAGARSGELFF
v_call: TRBV5-5; d_call: NA; j_call: TRBJ2-3; clone_size: medium-sized; cdr3_nt: TGTGCCAGCAGCTTGATCGGGGGAGGTACAGATACGCAGTATTTT; cdr3_aa: CASSLIGGGTDTQYF
v_call: TRBV7-9; d_call: NA; j_call: TRBJ1-5; clone_size: few; cdr3_nt: TGTGCCAGCAGCCGGCTGGGTAATCAGCCCCAGCATTTT; cdr3_aa: CASSRLGNQPQHF
v_call: TRBV14; d_call: TRBD2; j_call: TRBJ2-3; clone_size: few; cdr3_nt: TGTGCCAGCAGCCAATCTAGCGGGGGATTCACAGATACGCAGTATTTT; cdr3_aa: CASSQSSGGFTDTQYF
v_call: TRBV12-3/TRBV12-4; d_call: TRBD2; j_call: TRBJ2-5; clone_size: medium-sized; cdr3_nt: TGTGCCAGCAGAAGAGCGGGAGGGCCTCAAGAGACCCAGTACTTC; cdr3_aa: CASRRAGGPQETQYF
v_call: TRBV5-1; d_call: NA; j_call: TRBJ1-3; clone_size: few; cdr3_nt: TGCGCCAGCAGCTTGGCGGGAGGGTCCGGAAACACCATATATTTT; cdr3_aa: CASSLAGGSGNTIYF
v_call: TRBV29-1; d_call: NA; j_call: TRBJ2-3; clone_size: NA; cdr3_nt: TGCAGCGTAAGAGGGCCGCACCGCGCCGGGACAGATACGCAGTATTTT; cdr3_aa: CSVRGPHRAGTDTQYF
v_call: TRBV5-6; d_call: TRBD1; j_call: TRBJ2-7; clone_size: medium-sized; cdr3_nt: TGTGCCAGCAGCGGGCCGACAGGGGGTCTCTACGAGCAGTACTTC; cdr3_aa: CASSGPTGGLYEQYF
v_call: TRBV7-2; d_call: NA; j_call: TRBJ2-7; clone_size: medium-sized; cdr3_nt: TGTGCCAGCAGCATGCTTAGGTCTCGGGCTAGCCCTCCCTTCTTC; cdr3_aa: CASSMLRSRASPPFF
v_call: TRBV20-1; d_call: NA; j_call: TRBJ1-4; clone_size: NA; cdr3_nt: TGCAGTGCTAGAAGTTTGGGAGGGACTTCAAATGAAAAACTGTTTTTT; cdr3_aa: CSARSLGGTSNEKLFF
v_call: TRBV6-7; d_call: TRBD1; j_call: TRBJ1-6; clone_size: NA; cdr3_nt: TGTGCCAGCAGTCCGACAGGGGGGATCCCCTATTCACCCCTCCACTTT; cdr3_aa: CASSPTGGIPYSPLHF
v_call: TRBV20-1; d_call: NA; j_call: TRBJ1-1; clone_size: NA; cdr3_nt: TGCAGTGCTAGGGAGGACGCAAACACTGAAGCTTTCTTT; cdr3_aa: CSAREDANTEAFF